These 7 T cell receptor beta chains originate from one sample sequenced in a study of beta chain features in type 1 diabetes. The sequenced template was cDNA made from the entire isolated RNA. Using immunoSEQ multiplex PCR, the repertoire was profiled, and TCRdb retains in-frame clones only, with some absent. Of 300,000 to 350,000 clones detected, approximately 8% appear once; the ten largest clones hold around 0.45%. What was sequenced was central memory CD4+ T cells from blood. The receptors stem from a woman aged 18-29 years in good health.

This sequence joins TRBV28 and TRBJ2-2; TRBD1 or TRBD2 may be the D gene (6 bases each). The CDR3 runs 14 residues. Germline V gene lookup returns CDR1 MDHEN and CDR2 SYDVKM. Trimming took off 3 bases at V and 9 bases at J, with 14 bases between the two ends. Here the CDR3 reads CASSFGGHHRELFF. Here the CDR3 DNA reads TGTGCCAGCAGTTTCGGGGGACACCACCGGGAGCTGTTTTTT.

The gene calls are TRBV7-9 and TRBJ2-3, with unresolved D. Germline V CDR1 and CDR2: SEHNR, FQNEAQ (reference sequence). This CDR3 spans 13 amino acids. Trimming pared 2 bases from V and 4 bases from J, leaving 7 bases between. Here the CDR3 reads CASSLQFSDTQYF. The CDR3 DNA follows: TGTGCCAGCAGCTTACAGTTTTCAGATACGCAGTATTTT.

The chain links TRBV29-1 to TRBJ2-1, with 10 positions matching TRBD2. After removal of 1 base from V and 9 bases from J, the junction contained 9 bases not matched to a gene. CDR3 length equals 15 residues. Germline assignment: CDR1 SQVTM and CDR2 ANQGSEA. DNA for the CDR3: TGCAGCGTTGAAGCTAGCGGGAGTGGAGGCATTGAGCAGTTCTTC. Its protein product is CSVEASGSGGIEQFF.

This clone was counted between two and nine times. The chain recombines TRBV7-6 with TRBJ2-7; 10 bases agree with TRBD1. J was trimmed by 2 bases and V by 5 bases; bases with no gene match: 6. The CDR3 covers 15 residues. Germline V CDR1 and CDR2: SGHVS, FNYEAQ. The DNA of the CDR3 is TGTGCCAGCAGCCTAGAAGACAGGGGGCCCTACGAGCAGTACTTC. Encoded protein: CASSLEDRGPYEQYF.

The J gene is TRBJ2-5, the V gene TRBV14; no clear D. Germline V CDR1 and CDR2: SGHDN, FVKESK. V lost 1 base and J 2 bases, leaving 5 bases between the germline ends. This CDR3 is built from 13 residues. The CDR3 DNA reads TGTGCCAGCAGCCAAGTACTACAAGAGACCCAGTACTTC. Amino acid sequence: CASSQVLQETQYF.

This clone was recorded a few times. The chain uses TRBV28 and TRBJ1-3; tentative D call: TRBD1 (6 bases). The ends were cut back, 7 bases at V and 0 bases at J, with 16 bases in the middle. This CDR3 contains 16 residues. The germline V gene encodes CDR1 MDHEN and CDR2 SYDVKM. CDR3 bases: TGTGCCAGCATGCCGATCGGACAGAACTCTGGAAACACCATATATTTT. Translated: CASMPIGQNSGNTIYF. Combining the CDR3 with reference TRBV28 and TRBJ1-3 gives the whole variable domain DVKVTQSSRYLVKRTGEKVFLECVQDMDHENMFWYRQDPGLGLRLIYFSYDVKMKEKGDIPEGYSVSREKKERFSLILESASTNQTSMYLCASMPIGQNSGNTIYFGEGSWLTVV.

This clone was counted only a few times. The J gene is TRBJ2-4, the V gene TRBV7-9; no reliable D call. Germline CDR1 and CDR2: SEHNR and FQNEAQ (reference sequence). V lost 2 bases and J 0 bases, leaving 5 bases between the germline ends. The CDR3 loop spans 14 amino acids. The CDR3 DNA sequence: TGTGCCAGCAGCTTACAACCAGCCAAAAACATTCAGTACTTC. Residues: CASSLQPAKNIQYF.